This T cell receptor beta chain was obtained from a study of blood T cell repertoires in COVID-19. Study-level information: Some COVID-19 samples were acute and others convalescent; all came from the United States, Italy and Spain. T cells, B-cell-depleted T cells, or PBMCs supplied cDNA or gDNA.

The CDR3 consists of 13 residues. Germline CDR1 SGHNT, CDR2 YYREEE (reference sequence). V lost 5 bases and J 3 bases, leaving 11 bases between the germline ends. This clone was observed a handful of times. Original processing methods: For nucleated cells, counts were estimated from reference gene primer amplification. Only in-frame clones appear in the TCRdb table, and some are missing; sequencing was by immunoSEQ multiplex PCR. The DNA gave D and trimming, while V, J and clone size come from that table. This table has roughly 200,000 clones, about 87% appearing once. This TCR was recovered from a man between 60 and 75 years old who had recovered from COVID-19. Sequencing used peripheral blood. V usage is TRBV5-4 and J usage is TRBJ1-1, with TRBD1 as a possible D gene (6 bases). CDR3 protein: CASSRDMDTEAFF. CDR3 sequence (DNA): TGTGCCAGCAGTCGGGACATGGACACTGAAGCTTTCTTT.